This T cell receptor (beta chain) is from a study of T cells in Graves' hyperthyroidism and ophthalmopathy. The source material, RNA transcripts, was used to amplify TCR beta CDR3 regions. The HTBI primer set drove a first-round RT-PCR of the TCR CDR3. From the multiplex PCR reads, TCRdb called clonotypes with MiXCR, one entry per CDR3 protein. This table has about 560,000 distinct CDR3 sequences, around 17% appearing once. Per germline, CDR1 GTSNPN and CDR2 SVGIG (reference sequence). This CDR3 spans 13 amino acids. With regard to this clonotype: A junction boundary mismatches the germline segment, possibly from a read error.

The origin of this receptor is a woman younger than 30 with Graves' hyperthyroidism. Sequenced material: blood. V usage is TRBV30 and J usage is TRBJ2-1, with TRBD2 identical over 8 bases. CDR3 sequence: CASERERGNDQFF. The CDR3, as DNA: TGTGCCTCCGAGCGGGAGAGGGGCAATGATCAGTTCTTC.